This TCR beta chain originates from a study of graft-versus-host responses after intestinal transplantation. Study-level background: Anti-thymocyte globulin induction preceded about three years of tacrolimus and steroid maintenance in all recipients. Notes on the study in general: When patients had graft-donor T cell macrochimerism, their allografts held high graft-versus-host to host-versus-graft clonal ratios. Researchers found peak circulating GvH clone levels linked to early post-transplant HvG declines. Ileal or blood samples showed some GvH clones first, and such clones were also found in recipient marrow.

Data came from immunoSEQ multiplex PCR; TCRdb stores just in-frame clones and leaves some out. The sample includes approximately 20,000 clones, 92% of them seen just once. About this clone: Its antigen is unidentified.

The CDR3 is 13 amino acids. With 2 bases removed from V and 3 bases from J, the gap between germline ends came to 8 bases. Germline-derived CDR1 and CDR2 are MNHEY and SMNVEV (reference sequence). V is TRBV27 and J is TRBJ2-7; D is uncertain. The source is a human patient who received an intestinal transplant, so some T cells may come from the graft donor. The sample consisted of PBMCs, taken about 9 months after intestinal transplant. CDR3 residues: CASSLGFNYEQYF. The CDR3 DNA follows: TGTGCCAGCAGTTTAGGGTTTAACTACGAGCAGTACTTC.